This T cell receptor beta chain is from a study of T cell responses to AZD1222 COVID-19 vaccine. At the level of the study: Second doses at about 4 or about 12 weeks were pooled.

Trimming left V 8 bases short and J 9 bases short, with 20 bases between. CDR1 MNHEY and CDR2 SVGAGI come from the germline V gene. The CDR3 extends over 14 amino acids. TCRdb's table, derived via immunoSEQ multiplex PCR, lists solely in-frame clones and lacks some. In the table there are some 200,000 clones, approximately 92% of which are singletons. The input for sequencing was peripheral blood, taken on day 0 of AZD1222 vaccination. This clonotype was sampled from an adult in good health. The chain has TRBV6-5 and TRBJ2-1; D call uncertain. Written as DNA, the CDR3 is TGTGCCAGCGACTTCTCACAAGGTGTCGGTGAGCAGTTCTTC. This translates into CASDFSQGVGEQFF.